This entry lists 10 T cell receptor beta chains sequenced from one sample in a study of graft-versus-host responses after intestinal transplantation. Their recognized antigens are unknown. The table came from immunoSEQ multiplex PCR; TCRdb's copy has only in-frame clones and leaves some out. The sample lists tens of thousands of clones; approximately 91% were seen once. Here the sequenced sample was unstimulated CD4+ T cells sorted from spleen or lymph node cells, taken before transplant. These TCRs come from a human donor who was the organ donor for an intestinal transplant.

The rearrangement uses TRBV19 and TRBJ1-1; perhaps TRBD1 as D (5 bases). Trimming shortened V by 2 bases and J by 6 bases, and 22 bases separated the two germline ends. The germline V gene has CDR1 LNHDA and CDR2 SQIVND (reference sequence). The CDR3 runs to 17 residues. CDR3 bases: TGTGCCAGTAGTATACTGAGGGGTGTTGGGCCTAAGGCTGAAGCTTTCTTT. The encoded protein is CASSILRGVGPKAEAFF.

The chain is built from TRBV7-2 and TRBJ1-4; 10 positions agree with TRBD1. V trimming: 5 bases; J trimming: 10 bases; junction bases outside the gene matches: 10. Germline loops: CDR1 SGHTA, CDR2 FQGNSA. The CDR3 totals 15 residues. This CDR3 reads CASSDRQGAFGKLFF. In nucleotides, the CDR3 is TGTGCCAGCAGCGACAGACAGGGGGCGTTCGGAAAACTGTTTTTT.

The chain is built from TRBV6-1 and TRBJ1-3, with D tentatively TRBD1 (5 bases). The length of the CDR3 is 15 residues. From germline, CDR1 is MNHNS and CDR2 SASEGT. V was shortened by 6 bases and J by 4 bases, with 16 bases between the two germline ends. CDR3 nucleotide sequence: TGTGCCAGCAGGGATTGGGACGTCAGGGGAAACACCATATATTTT. Translated, it gives CASRDWDVRGNTIYF.

This clone has a single count. The chain is built from TRBV30 and TRBJ2-7, with D perhaps assigned TRBD1 or TRBD2 (5 bases each). The V gene's germline CDR1 is GTSNPN and CDR2 SVGIG (reference sequence). V shed 0 bases and J shed 2 bases, with 11 bases lying between them. The CDR3 totals 14 residues. The CDR3 spells CAWSVGDPPYEQYF. The CDR3 DNA reads as TGTGCCTGGAGTGTAGGGGACCCCCCCTACGAGCAGTACTTC.

The chain recombines TRBV7-2 with TRBJ2-2, with TRBD2 matching over 9 bases. The CDR3 is made up of 18 amino acids. V shed 6 bases, J shed 3 bases, and the junction held 14 bases outside the gene matches. The germline V gene has CDR1 SGHTA and CDR2 FQGNSA. CDR3 sequence: CASSPRRSSGSYTGELFF. DNA of the CDR3: TGTGCCAGCAGTCCAAGACGCAGTAGCGGGAGCTACACCGGGGAGCTGTTTTTT. Supplemented by reference TRBV7-2 and TRBJ2-2, the full variable domain reads GAGVSQSPSNKVTEKGKDVELRCDPISGHTALYWYRQSLGQGLEFLIYFQGNSAPDKSGLPSDRFSAERTGGSVSTLTIQRTQQEDSAVYLCASSPRRSSGSYTGELFFGEGSRLTVL.

V gene TRBV5-4 combines with J gene TRBJ2-2, with a tentative D call TRBD2 (5 bases). Trimming shortened V by 7 bases and J by 0 bases, and 7 bases separated the two germline ends. Germline CDR1 reads SGHNT; CDR2 reads YYREEE (reference sequence). The CDR3 is 13 residues long. The CDR3 DNA is TGTGCCAGCGCGGACTCGAACACCGGGGAGCTGTTTTTT. This sequence encodes CASADSNTGELFF.

The chain couples TRBV19 to TRBJ1-5, with D possibly matching TRBD1 (5 bases). The CDR3 consists of 19 residues. Trimming stripped 5 bases from V and 0 bases from J, with 23 bases between. Germline CDR1 and CDR2: LNHDA and SQIVND (reference sequence). CDR3: CASSARDELDVYSNQPQHF. DNA for the CDR3: TGTGCCAGTAGTGCCCGGGACGAATTAGACGTCTATAGCAATCAGCCCCAGCATTTT.

About this clone: At one of its ends the junction is not consistent with the germline gene, which may arise from a read error. The chain couples TRBV7-2 to TRBJ2-3, with D unclear. The germline V gene has CDR1 SGHTA and CDR2 FQGNSA. The CDR3 loop spans 14 amino acids. CDR3 nucleotides: TGTGCCAGCAGCTTACCGACAAGCACAGATACGCGGTATTTT. It yields the protein CASSLPTSTDTRYF.

J is TRBJ1-5 and V is TRBV30, with unresolved D. Germline loops: CDR1 GTSNPN, CDR2 SVGIG (reference sequence). CDR3 size: 14 residues. Trimming removed 0 bases from V and 3 bases from J, with 9 bases in between. CDR3 coding DNA: TGTGCCTGGAGTGTACCTGCTTCCAATCAGCCCCAGCATTTT. Its translation: CAWSVPASNQPQHF.

This rearrangement joins TRBV4-3 to TRBJ2-7, with D perhaps given as TRBD1 or TRBD2 (6 bases each). This CDR3 is 14 amino acids long. The V gene's germline CDR1 is LGHNA and CDR2 YSLEER. Between the trimmed V and J ends, which lost 0 bases and 6 bases, there was a span of 12 bases. The CDR3 spells CASSQDTGAGEQYF. The CDR3 nucleotides are TGCGCCAGCAGCCAAGATACGGGGGCAGGCGAGCAGTACTTC.